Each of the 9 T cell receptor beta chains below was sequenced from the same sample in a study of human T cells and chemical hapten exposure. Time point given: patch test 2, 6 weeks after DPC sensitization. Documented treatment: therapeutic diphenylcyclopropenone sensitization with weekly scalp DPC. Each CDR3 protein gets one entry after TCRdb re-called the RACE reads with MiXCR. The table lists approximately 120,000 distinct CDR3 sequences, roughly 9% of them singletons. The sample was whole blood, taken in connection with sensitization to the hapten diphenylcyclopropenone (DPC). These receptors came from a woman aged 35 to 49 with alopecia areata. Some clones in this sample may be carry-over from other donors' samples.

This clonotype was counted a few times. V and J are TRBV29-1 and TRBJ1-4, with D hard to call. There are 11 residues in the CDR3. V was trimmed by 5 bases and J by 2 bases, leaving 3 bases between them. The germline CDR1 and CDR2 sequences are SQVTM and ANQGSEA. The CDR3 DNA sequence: TGCAGCGTTTACACTAATGAAAAACTGTTTTTT. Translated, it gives CSVYTNEKLFF.

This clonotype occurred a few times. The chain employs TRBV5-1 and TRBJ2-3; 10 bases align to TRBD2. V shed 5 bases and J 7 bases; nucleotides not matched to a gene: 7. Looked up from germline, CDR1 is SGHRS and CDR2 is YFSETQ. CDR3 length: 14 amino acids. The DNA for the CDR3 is TGCGCCAGCAGGGTAGCGGGGGGCCCGAATACGCAGTATTTT. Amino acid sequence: CASRVAGGPNTQYF.

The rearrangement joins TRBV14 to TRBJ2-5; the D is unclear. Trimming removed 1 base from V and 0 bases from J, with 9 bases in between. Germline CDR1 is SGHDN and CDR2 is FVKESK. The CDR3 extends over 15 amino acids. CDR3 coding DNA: TGTGCCAGCAGCCAAGTTGAAGTCTACCAAGAGACCCAGTACTTC. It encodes CASSQVEVYQETQYF.

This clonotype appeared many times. The CDR3 region is CASSLRAGTSNEQYF. The CDR3 region has the DNA TGTGCCAGCAGTTTACGCGCAGGGACCTCTAACGAGCAGTACTTC. The chain recombines TRBV27 with TRBJ2-7; either TRBD1 or TRBD2 may fit D (5 bases each). Trimming left V 2 bases short and J 5 bases short, with 16 bases between. The germline V gene has CDR1 MNHEY and CDR2 SMNVEV (reference sequence). This CDR3 comprises 15 residues.

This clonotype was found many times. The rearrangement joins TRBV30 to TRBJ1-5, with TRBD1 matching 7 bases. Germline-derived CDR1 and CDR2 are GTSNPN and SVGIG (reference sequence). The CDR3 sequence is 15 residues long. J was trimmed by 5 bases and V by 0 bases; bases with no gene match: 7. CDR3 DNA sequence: TGTGCCTGGAGTGTAGCGGCAGGGGGGTATCAGCCCCAGCATTTT. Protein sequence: CAWSVAAGGYQPQHF.

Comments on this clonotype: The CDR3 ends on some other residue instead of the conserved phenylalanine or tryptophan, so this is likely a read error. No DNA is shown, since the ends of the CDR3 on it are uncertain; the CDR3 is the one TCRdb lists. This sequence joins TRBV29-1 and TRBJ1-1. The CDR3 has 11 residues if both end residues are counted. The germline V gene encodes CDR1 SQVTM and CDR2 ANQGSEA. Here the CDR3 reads CSVEARLATFC.

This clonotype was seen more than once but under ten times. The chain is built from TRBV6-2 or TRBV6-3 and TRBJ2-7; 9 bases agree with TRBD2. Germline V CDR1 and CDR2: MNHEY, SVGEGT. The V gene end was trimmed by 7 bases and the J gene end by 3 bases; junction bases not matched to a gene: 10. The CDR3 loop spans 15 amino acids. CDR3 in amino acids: CASNKAGGLVYEQYF. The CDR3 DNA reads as TGTGCCAGCAACAAAGCGGGGGGACTCGTCTACGAGCAGTACTTC.

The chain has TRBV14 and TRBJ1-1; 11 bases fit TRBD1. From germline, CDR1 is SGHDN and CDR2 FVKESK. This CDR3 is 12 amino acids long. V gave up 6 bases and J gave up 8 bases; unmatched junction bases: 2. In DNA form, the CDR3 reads TGTGCCAGCAGATGGACAGGGGGCGAAGCTTTCTTT. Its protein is CASRWTGGEAFF.

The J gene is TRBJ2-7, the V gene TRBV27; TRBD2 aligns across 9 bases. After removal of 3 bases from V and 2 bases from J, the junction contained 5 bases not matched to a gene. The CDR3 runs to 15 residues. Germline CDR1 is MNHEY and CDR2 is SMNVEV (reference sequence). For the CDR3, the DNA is TGTGCCAGCAGTTTGAGTGCGGGGGGGACCTACGAGCAGTACTTC. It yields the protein CASSLSAGGTYEQYF.